The present T cell receptor (beta chain) was sequenced within a study of CD8+ T cells in alopecia areata listed by TCRdb under 2018. Regarding the study in general: Treated patients were enrolled in an open-label pilot trial of oral tofacitinib, 5 to 10 mg twice daily, for moderate-to-severe alopecia areata. In humans, TCRbeta sequencing was performed on scalp tissue and on sorted CD4+ and CD8+ peripheral blood T cells from healthy controls and from patients with patchy or totalis/universalis alopecia areata. Disease severity in treated patients was measured with the SALT score, which quantifies the percentage of affected scalp surface area. Biopsies were taken from tofacitinib-treated patients at baseline and again at 4 and 24 weeks into treatment, and several of those patients also had a later scalp biopsy. Scalp clonality was compared among normal scalp (n=4), patchy alopecia areata scalp (n=8), and alopecia totalis/universalis scalp (n=8). RNA was obtained with the PAXgene miRNA kit for fixed scalp, the miRNeasy kit for PBMCs, and the RNeasy kit for mouse skin. Tofacitinib was administered for 6 to 18 months, and 6 months of follow-up off drug were then conducted to assess delayed response and recurrence. Amplification of TCRbeta CDR3 regions was done by immunoSEQ multiplex PCR using 35 Vbeta forward primers and 13 Jbeta reverse primers. High-throughput TCRbeta sequencing was used to examine T cell clonal expansion in alopecia areata in both the C3H/HeJ mouse model and human patients. The research as a whole found: Resident alphabeta T cells in normal human skin are also sequenced, complicating scalp TCR repertoire analysis, unlike mouse skin dominated by gammadelta T cells. Lesional scalp, especially in alopecia totalis/universalis, showed higher clonality and more expanded CD8+ clones than normal scalp, suggesting antigenic drive. Because the treated cohort was small and had just a single nonresponder, larger studies are needed to establish links between baseline CD8+ expansion and response. Many expanded lesional clones persisted in scalp and blood during tofacitinib treatment, which may partly explain relapse after stopping treatment. Shared TCR sequences between patients were less evident than in mice, which may be partly attributable to HLA diversity in the patient population. Tofacitinib significantly decreased scalp clonality and the number of expanded CD8+ clones among the top 100 scalp clones.

In regard to this clone: Its antigen is not yet known. Base qualities are not at hand, and no much larger clone is one base apart.

V gives up 5 bases and J gives up 0 bases, and the segment between their germline ends measures 8 bases. CDR1 MNHEY and CDR2 SMNVEV were looked up in the germline V gene (reference sequence). The CDR3 runs 15 residues from the cysteine to the phenylalanine. Of all the DNA, just the CDR3 is kept, 45 bases in frame from base 1. The library was obtained by the immunoSEQ multiplex PCR assay. RNA was extracted from all samples and reverse transcribed into cDNA, which served as template for TCR sequencing. SuperScript III was used to make first-strand cDNA, primed with a 2:1 mix of oligo-dT and random hexamers. Amplification bias was assessed with a synthetic immune receptor repertoire, and residual bias was removed computationally. Concerning the study's data processing: Raw reads were preprocessed to remove errors, and CDR3 was defined by IMGT conventions from the conserved cysteine to phenylalanine. Clonality was calculated as 1 minus Shannon entropy normalized by log2 of the number of productive unique TCRs. Scalp TCRbeta sequences were cross-referenced with sorted blood CD4 and CD8 repertoires so that the CD4 or CD8 identity of scalp clones could be inferred. TCRdb took over this immuneACCESS table, retaining in-frame rearrangements with V and J assigned. Such tables are incomplete; in checked studies, under half of the missing clones stem from an unresolved V gene, and the remainder is unexplained. V, J and clone size derive from that table, while D and trimming were established from the DNA sequence. The sample table lists 190,000 or so clones, roughly 50% of them with a count of one. Clones ranked in the top ten supply around 12% of the sample.

The time point label here, explained by the study, means: around 24 weeks on oral tofacitinib. According to the study, the label for this sample's treatment or condition signals: oral pan-JAK inhibitor, 5-10 mg twice daily. Peripheral blood and lesional scalp punch biopsies were obtained from patients with alopecia areata. PBMCs were separated by density centrifugation and stained for CD3, CD4 and CD8, after which CD4+ and CD8+ T cells were sorted on a FACSAria. Recombination connected TRBV27 to TRBJ1-6; TRBD1 is a weak D gene call, 5 bases matching. This specimen was CD8+ T cells sorted from blood, taken at week 24, from a patient treated with tofacitinib. The sequence came from a human donor with alopecia areata. The nucleotides are TGTGCCAGCAGTCTTGACAGCTCCTATAATTCACCCCTCCACTTT. Its product reads: CASSLDSSYNSPLHF.